This entry lists 18 T cell receptor beta chains sequenced from one sample in a study of T cells expressing NK-cell markers. With the 5' RACE reads reprocessed, TCRdb shows one record per CDR3 protein and no DNA. This specimen shows 250,000 to 300,000 distinct CDR3 sequences; the ten leading clones hold around 4.3%. Material for sequencing was blood T cells: a sorted CD56 or NKG2C T cell subset, CD4+ or CD8+ T cells, or bulk PBMC T cells (not recorded which). The receptors derive from a woman between 18 and 70 years old in good health.

V gene TRBV20-1 combines with J gene TRBJ2-1; TCRdb outputs TRBD2, but without DNA this stays unchecked. Per the germline V gene, CDR1 is DFQATT and CDR2 is SNEGSKA (reference sequence). This CDR3 region has 17 residues. This chain's CDR3 is CSAPRAGGPTRYNEQFF.

The rearrangement uses TRBV5-1 and TRBJ2-3; the D gene TCRdb calls, TRBD2, cannot be checked with no DNA. CDR1 SGHRS and CDR2 YFSETQ come from the germline V gene. This CDR3 spans 15 amino acids. CDR3 amino acids: CASSPTGWGSDTQYF.

The rearrangement joins TRBV12-3 or TRBV12-4 to TRBJ1-5; TCRdb calls TRBD1, which cannot be checked without DNA. The CDR3 totals 18 residues. CDR3 protein: CASSSHKSTGSLNQPQHF.

The CDR3 sequence: CASSYWSGLAGEQYF. The rearrangement links TRBV6-2 or TRBV6-3 to TRBJ2-7; TCRdb returns TRBD2, unconfirmable since there is no DNA. Germline assignment: CDR1 MNHEY and CDR2 SVGEGT. There are 15 residues in the CDR3.

The chain employs TRBV12-3 or TRBV12-4 and TRBJ2-7. The CDR3 contains 15 residues. The CDR3 reads CASSPHLGVTYEQYF.

The chain's CDR3 is CASVRAETQYF. This chain links TRBV2 with TRBJ2-5. The CDR3 contains 11 residues. CDR1 is SNHLY and CDR2 is FYNNEI in the germline V gene.

The chain joins TRBV7-9 to TRBJ1-5. The CDR3 spans 17 residues. Germline V gene data show CDR1 as SEHNR and CDR2 as FQNEAQ (reference sequence). CDR3 residues: CASSLEGRGMGNQPQHF.

The chain uses TRBV20-1 and TRBJ2-3. CDR1 is DFQATT and CDR2 is SNEGSKA in the germline V gene (reference sequence). The CDR3 runs 12 residues. CDR3 amino acids: CSVPATTDTQYF.

The V call is TRBV7-6, the J call TRBJ2-7; TCRdb reports TRBD1, a call that lacks DNA to check it against. The CDR3 extends over 15 amino acids. The V gene's germline CDR1 is SGHVS and CDR2 FNYEAQ. CDR3 protein: CASSLDPRVGYEQYF.

This rearrangement joins TRBV19 to TRBJ2-3; TCRdb calls TRBD2, which cannot be checked without DNA. The CDR3 runs 14 residues. The germline V gene has CDR1 LNHDA and CDR2 SQIVND (reference sequence). This chain's CDR3 is CASSIRESTDTQYF.

The V gene is TRBV7-2, the J gene TRBJ2-3. From germline, CDR1 is SGHTA and CDR2 FQGNSA. The CDR3 totals 12 residues. The CDR3 loop reads CASSPTYHTQYF.

The chain joins TRBV9 to TRBJ2-1; the D call from TCRdb, TRBD2, cannot be confirmed without DNA. Germline V CDR1 and CDR2: SGDLS, YYNGEE. The CDR3 consists of 16 residues. The CDR3 spells CASSVVAGGPGNEQFF.

V and J are TRBV2 and TRBJ2-3; with no DNA, the TCRdb D assignment of TRBD2 cannot be verified. Germline CDR1 reads SNHLY; CDR2 reads FYNNEI. This CDR3 is built from 15 residues. CDR3 protein: CASSVPGGRTDTQYF.

This chain joins TRBV4-2 and TRBJ2-2. Germline CDR1 is LGHNA and CDR2 is YNFKEQ. The CDR3 extends over 17 amino acids. The CDR3 here is CASSQEAVQANTGELFF.

The rearrangement links TRBV20-1 to TRBJ2-2; TCRdb indicates TRBD1, and absent DNA this call remains unverified. CDR3 size: 14 residues. CDR1 and CDR2 from the germline V gene are DFQATT and SNEGSKA (reference sequence). CDR3 amino acids: CSAAQGIRAGELFF.

J is TRBJ2-5 and V is TRBV3-1. Germline CDR1 reads LGHDT; CDR2 reads YNNKEL (reference sequence). The CDR3 spans 12 residues. The CDR3 reads CASSQLGETQYF.

The gene calls are TRBV19 and TRBJ1-1. The V gene's germline CDR1 is LNHDA and CDR2 SQIVND (reference sequence). This CDR3 spans 13 amino acids. CDR3 sequence: CASIDRRNTEAFF.

The chain is built from TRBV29-1 and TRBJ2-4; TCRdb's D call of TRBD1 is untestable without DNA. This CDR3 has 14 amino acids. CDR1 and CDR2 (germline): SQVTM, ANQGSEA. CDR3: CSAVTGLTKNIQYF.